Shown below are 13 T cell receptor beta chains from a single sample sequenced in a study of T-cell reconstitution after alpha-beta-depleted transplantation in children. During its preparation, the TCRbeta library received unique molecular identifiers. TCRdb called the PCR reads again in MiXCR, with one record for every CDR3 protein. The repertoire holds nearly 400,000 distinct CDR3 sequences, with about 20% as singletons. Material: PBMCs from the stem cell graft donor, obtained from the stem cell graft. The receptors originated from a human donor who donated a stem cell graft to a child with acute myeloid leukemia.

The chain combines TRBV5-1 with TRBJ2-6; possibly TRBD2 for D (6 bases). CDR3 size: 17 residues. The V gene lost 3 bases and the J gene lost 0 bases, with 13 bases spanning the gap. Per germline, CDR1 SGHRS and CDR2 YFSETQ. The CDR3 reads CASSSSGPVSGANVLTF. The CDR3 DNA is TGCGCCAGCAGCTCCAGCGGGCCGGTCTCTGGGGCCAACGTCCTGACTTTC. The complete variable domain, with remaining parts taken from reference TRBV5-1 and TRBJ2-6, reads KAGVTQTPRYLIKTRGQQVTLSCSPISGHRSVSWYQQTPGQGLQFLFEYFSETQRNKGNFPGRFSGRQFSNSRSEMNVSTLELGDSALYLCASSSSGPVSGANVLTFGAGSRLTVL.

This clonotype was found a few times. J is TRBJ2-5 and V is TRBV10-3; tentative D call: TRBD2 (6 bases). The CDR3 totals 14 residues. Germline assignment: CDR1 ENHRY and CDR2 SYGVKD. The V gene lost 6 bases and the J gene lost 5 bases, with 16 bases spanning the gap. The CDR3 sequence is CAIRPRTGGETQYF. CDR3 DNA sequence: TGTGCCATCAGGCCCCGGACTGGGGGGGAGACCCAGTACTTC.

The rearrangement links TRBV5-1 to TRBJ2-7; 8 bases line up with TRBD1. This CDR3 is built from 15 residues. The J segment lost 0 bases and the V segment lost 0 bases, leaving 2 bases of the junction unmatched. Germline V CDR1 and CDR2: SGHRS, YFSETQ. The CDR3 nucleotides are TGCGCCAGCAGCTTGGACAGGGGGATCTCCTACGAGCAGTACTTC. Translated, it gives CASSLDRGISYEQYF.

This rearrangement joins TRBV20-1 to TRBJ2-7, with D unresolved. CDR3 length: 13 residues. CDR1 and CDR2 (germline): DFQATT, SNEGSKA (reference sequence). Trimming pared 1 base from V and 1 base from J, leaving 8 bases between. The CDR3 sequence: CSARAPTSYEQYF. The DNA for the CDR3 is TGCAGTGCTAGAGCTCCTACTTCCTACGAGCAGTACTTC.

Ten or more counts support this clonotype. The chain is built from TRBV20-1 and TRBJ2-2; 7 bases agree with TRBD2. The CDR3 sequence is 15 residues long. With 4 bases clipped from V and 0 bases from J, the junction kept 5 bases outside the gene matches. Germline-derived CDR1 and CDR2 are DFQATT and SNEGSKA (reference sequence). CDR3 region: CSAKNSGPNTGELFF. CDR3 in DNA: TGCAGTGCTAAGAATAGCGGGCCGAACACCGGGGAGCTGTTTTTT.

This clonotype was found a few times. The rearrangement joins TRBV5-4 to TRBJ2-1; 7 bases line up with TRBD1. Germline CDR1 reads SGHNT; CDR2 reads YYREEE (reference sequence). The CDR3 is 14 amino acids. Germline trimming cut 4 bases from V and 4 bases from J; bases unmatched to any gene: 5. CDR3 DNA sequence: TGTGCCAGCAGCCACTCACAGGGGTACAATGAGCAGTTCTTC. Encoded protein: CASSHSQGYNEQFF.

As for this clonotype: Compared with germline, one end of the junction differs, possibly owing to a read error. V gene TRBV29-1 combines with J gene TRBJ2-3, with no clear D. Germline values: CDR1 SQVTM, CDR2 ANQGSEA. This CDR3 contains 13 residues. CDR3 in amino acids: CSVDRRSRDSQYF. The CDR3 DNA follows: TGCAGCGTTGACCGGCGCTCCCGAGATTCGCAGTATTTT.

The chain combines TRBV28 with TRBJ1-5, with a tentative D call TRBD1 (5 bases). Germline lookup yields CDR1 MDHEN and CDR2 SYDVKM. The CDR3 totals 15 residues. The V end was cut by 4 bases, the J end by 0 bases, with 10 bases between. The CDR3 loop reads CASSSGSYSNQPQHF. DNA of the CDR3: TGTGCCAGCAGTTCAGGGTCTTATAGCAATCAGCCCCAGCATTTT.

This clonotype has just a few counts. This chain uses TRBV20-1 with TRBJ1-3; possibly TRBD1 for D (6 bases). The CDR3 totals 15 residues. Per germline, CDR1 DFQATT and CDR2 SNEGSKA (reference sequence). The V and J ends lost 4 bases and 4 bases respectively, with 17 bases between them. The CDR3 spells CSAKDATGPGNTIYF. CDR3 in DNA: TGCAGTGCTAAAGACGCGACAGGTCCGGGAAACACCATATATTTT.

This clonotype was seen repeatedly, ten times or more. The rearrangement uses TRBV5-5 and TRBJ2-1; 10 positions match TRBD2. V trimming: 2 bases; J trimming: 7 bases; junction bases outside the gene matches: 3. Germline V CDR1 and CDR2: SGHKS, YYEKEE (reference sequence). The CDR3 is made up of 14 amino acids. The CDR3 coding sequence is TGTGCCAGCAGCTTACTAGCGGGGCAGAATGAGCAGTTCTTC. Its translation is CASSLLAGQNEQFF.

A remark on this clonotype: This may come from a read error, since a much larger clone is one base off. Because the CDR3 is missing its conserved closing phenylalanine or tryptophan, this is likely a read error. This chain links TRBV27 with TRBJ1-2; TRBD1 is a possible D gene (6 bases). V gave up 2 bases and J gave up 6 bases, with 13 bases separating them. CDR1 MNHEY and CDR2 SMNVEV come from the germline V gene (reference sequence). The CDR3 length is 14 residues. CDR3 protein: CASSLVGRGHGYTC. CDR3 DNA: TGTGCCAGCAGTTTAGTTGGCAGGGGACATGGCTACACCTGC.

The chain uses TRBV12-3 or TRBV12-4 and TRBJ1-3; D unresolved. The CDR3 extends over 14 amino acids. Trimming shortened V by 6 bases and J by 4 bases, and 13 bases separated the two germline ends. The CDR3 reads CASSHQPRGNTIYF. DNA for the CDR3: TGTGCCAGCAGCCATCAACCAAGGGGAAACACCATATATTTT.

The V and J genes are TRBV14 and TRBJ1-1; 7 nucleotides line up with TRBD1. The CDR3 extends over 15 amino acids. Germline V lookup: CDR1 SGHDN, CDR2 FVKESK. The J segment lost 4 bases and the V segment lost 0 bases, leaving 5 bases of the junction unmatched. As DNA, the CDR3 is TGTGCCAGCAGCCAAGAGTTAGGGGGCGGCACTGAAGCTTTCTTT. Translating gives CASSQELGGGTEAFF.